Described below is a single T cell receptor (beta chain) sequence and its context. This beta chain lies outside the target of a library built for alpha chains; its clone size means little. The data were obtained in a study of spatial heterogeneity in lung cancer. V was trimmed by 6 bases and J by 3 bases, leaving 15 bases between them. Per the germline V gene, CDR1 is MNHEY and CDR2 is SVGAGI. This CDR3 region has 14 residues. One entry per CDR3 protein, called by TCRdb with MiXCR from the 5' RACE reads. The sample records 4,100 or so distinct CDR3 sequences, about 37% being singletons. Described time point: sample taken at primary tumor resection. From tumor, nontumor lung or frozen PBMC, whole RNA was taken unsorted for sequencing. Samples were obtained from some 70 donors, all untreated early-stage non-small cell lung cancer patients.

The sample was PBMCs, taken at surgery. The TCR originated in a male donor with early-stage non-small cell lung cancer. The chain links TRBV6-5 to TRBJ2-7; TRBD2 might be the D (6 bases). The CDR3 here is CASRGGADYYEQYF. The CDR3 region has the DNA TGTGCCAGCAGGGGGGGTGCGGACTACTACGAGCAGTACTTC.